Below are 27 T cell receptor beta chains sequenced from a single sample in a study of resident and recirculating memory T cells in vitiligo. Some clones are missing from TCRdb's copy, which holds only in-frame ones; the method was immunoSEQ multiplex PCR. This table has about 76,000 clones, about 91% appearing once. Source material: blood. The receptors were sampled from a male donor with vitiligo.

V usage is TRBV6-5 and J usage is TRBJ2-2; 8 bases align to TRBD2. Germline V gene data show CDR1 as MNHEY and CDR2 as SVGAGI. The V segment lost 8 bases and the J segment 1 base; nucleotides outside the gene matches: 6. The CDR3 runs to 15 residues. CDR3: CASRGGSGNTGELFF. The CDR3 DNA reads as TGTGCCAGCCGGGGGGGTAGCGGGAACACCGGGGAGCTGTTTTTT.

The CDR3 protein is CASSPQGGNQPQHF. The DNA of the CDR3 is TGTGCCAGCAGCCCCCAGGGGGGTAATCAGCCCCAGCATTTT. This chain uses TRBV16 with TRBJ1-5; 7 bases are shared with TRBD1. The J segment lost 4 bases and the V segment lost 4 bases, leaving 4 bases of the junction unmatched. CDR3 size: 14 residues. Germline V gene sequence: CDR1 KGHSY, CDR2 FQNENV.

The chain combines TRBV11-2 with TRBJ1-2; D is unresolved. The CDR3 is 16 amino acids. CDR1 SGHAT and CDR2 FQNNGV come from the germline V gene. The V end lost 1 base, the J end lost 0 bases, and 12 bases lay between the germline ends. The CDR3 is CASSLGPRLTNYGYTF. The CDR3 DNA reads TGTGCCAGCAGCTTAGGCCCGCGGTTGACTAACTATGGCTACACCTTC. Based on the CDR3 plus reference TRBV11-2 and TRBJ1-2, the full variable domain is EAGVAQSPRYKIIEKRQSVAFWCNPISGHATLYWYQQILGQGPKLLIQFQNNGVVDDSQLPKDRFSAERLKGVDSTLKIQPAKLEDSAVYLCASSLGPRLTNYGYTFGSGTRLTVV.

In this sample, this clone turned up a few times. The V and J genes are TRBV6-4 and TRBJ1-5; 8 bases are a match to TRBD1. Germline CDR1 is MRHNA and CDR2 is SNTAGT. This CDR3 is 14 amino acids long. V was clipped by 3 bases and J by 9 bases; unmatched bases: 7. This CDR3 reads CASSDSAGTGPQHF. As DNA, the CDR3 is TGTGCCAGCAGTGATTCGGCCGGGACAGGGCCCCAGCATTTT.

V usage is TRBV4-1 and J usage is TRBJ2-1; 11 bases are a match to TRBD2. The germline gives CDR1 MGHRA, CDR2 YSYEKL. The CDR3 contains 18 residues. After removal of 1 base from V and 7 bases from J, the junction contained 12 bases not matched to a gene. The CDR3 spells CASSQAPLAGGHRNEQFF. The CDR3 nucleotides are TGCGCCAGCAGCCAAGCACCCCTAGCGGGAGGCCACCGGAATGAGCAGTTCTTC.

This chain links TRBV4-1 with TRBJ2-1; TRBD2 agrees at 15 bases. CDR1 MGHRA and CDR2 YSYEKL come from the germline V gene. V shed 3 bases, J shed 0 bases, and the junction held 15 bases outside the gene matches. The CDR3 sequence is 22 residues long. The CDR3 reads CASSQLGLGGLAGGSSYNEQFF. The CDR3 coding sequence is TGCGCCAGCAGCCAGCTCGGGCTGGGGGGACTAGCGGGAGGAAGCTCCTACAATGAGCAGTTCTTC.

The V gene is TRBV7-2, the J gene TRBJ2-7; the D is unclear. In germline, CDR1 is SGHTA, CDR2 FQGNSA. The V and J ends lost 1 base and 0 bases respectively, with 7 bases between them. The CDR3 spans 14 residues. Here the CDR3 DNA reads TGTGCCAGCAGCTTAGGCGGAACCTCCTACGAGCAGTACTTC. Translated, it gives CASSLGGTSYEQYF.

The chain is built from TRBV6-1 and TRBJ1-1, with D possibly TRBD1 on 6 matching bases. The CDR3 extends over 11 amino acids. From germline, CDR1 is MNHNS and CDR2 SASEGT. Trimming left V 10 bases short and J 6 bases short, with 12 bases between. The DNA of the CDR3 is TGTGCCATAACACAGGGCCCTGAAGCTTTCTTT. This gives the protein CAITQGPEAFF.

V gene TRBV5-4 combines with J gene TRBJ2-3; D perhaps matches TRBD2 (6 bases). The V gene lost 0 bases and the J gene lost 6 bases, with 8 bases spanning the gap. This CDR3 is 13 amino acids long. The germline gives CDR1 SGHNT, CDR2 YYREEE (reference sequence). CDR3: CASSLGDFDTQYF. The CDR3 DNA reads TGTGCCAGCAGCTTGGGGGACTTCGATACGCAGTATTTT.

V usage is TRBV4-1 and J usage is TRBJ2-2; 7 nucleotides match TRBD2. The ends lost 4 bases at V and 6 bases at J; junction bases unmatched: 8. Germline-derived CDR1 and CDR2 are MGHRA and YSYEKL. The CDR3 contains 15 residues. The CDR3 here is CASSLGEGRSGELFF. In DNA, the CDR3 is TGCGCCAGCAGCCTCGGGGAGGGGCGCTCCGGGGAGCTGTTTTTT.

The CDR3 loop is CASSSWGSGKEKLFF. Written as DNA, the CDR3 is TGTGCCAGCAGCTCATGGGGATCGGGAAAGGAAAAACTGTTTTTT. The J gene is TRBJ1-4, the V gene TRBV11-1; D call uncertain. The CDR3 spans 15 residues. V was cut by 4 bases and J by 8 bases, with 17 bases left in between. CDR1 and CDR2 from the germline V gene are SGHAT and FQDESV (reference sequence). The full variable domain, in which reference TRBV11-1 and TRBJ1-4 provide the parts outside the CDR3, is EAEVAQSPRYKITEKSQAVAFWCDPISGHATLYWYRQILGQGPELLVQFQDESVVDDSQLPKDRFSAERLKGVDSTLKIQPAELGDSAMYLCASSSWGSGKEKLFFGSGTQLSVL.

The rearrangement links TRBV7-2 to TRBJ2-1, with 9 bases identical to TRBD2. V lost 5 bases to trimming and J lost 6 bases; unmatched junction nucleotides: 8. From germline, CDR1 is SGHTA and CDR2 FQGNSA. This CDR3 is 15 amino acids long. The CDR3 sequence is CASSTQDSGGNEQFF. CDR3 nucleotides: TGTGCCAGCAGCACACAGGATAGCGGGGGCAATGAGCAGTTCTTC. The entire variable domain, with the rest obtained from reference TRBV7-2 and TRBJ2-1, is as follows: GAGVSQSPSNKVTEKGKDVELRCDPISGHTALYWYRQSLGQGLEFLIYFQGNSAPDKSGLPSDRFSAERTGGSVSTLTIQRTQQEDSAVYLCASSTQDSGGNEQFFGPGTRLTVL.

The CDR3 DNA sequence: TGTGCCAGTAGTCTTTATAGACAGGGTTGGAACGAGCAGTACTTC. Protein product: CASSLYRQGWNEQYF. The genes are TRBV19 and TRBJ2-7, with 7 bases fitting TRBD1. In germline, CDR1 is LNHDA, CDR2 SQIVND (reference sequence). The ends lost 5 bases at V and 5 bases at J; junction bases unmatched: 12. CDR3 length: 15 amino acids.

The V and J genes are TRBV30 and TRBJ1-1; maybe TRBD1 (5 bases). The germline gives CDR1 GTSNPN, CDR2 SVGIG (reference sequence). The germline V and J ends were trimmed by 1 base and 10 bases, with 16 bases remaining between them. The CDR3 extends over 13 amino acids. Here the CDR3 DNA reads TGTGCCTGGAGTGGGGGCACGGATCGTCTAGCTTTCTTT. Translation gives CAWSGGTDRLAFF.

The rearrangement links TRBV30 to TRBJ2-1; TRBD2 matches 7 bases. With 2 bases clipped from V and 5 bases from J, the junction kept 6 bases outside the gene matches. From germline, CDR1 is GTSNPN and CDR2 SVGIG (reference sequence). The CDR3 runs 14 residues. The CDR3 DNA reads TGTGCCTGGAGTACTCCTAGCGGAAACAATGAGCAGTTCTTC. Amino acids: CAWSTPSGNNEQFF. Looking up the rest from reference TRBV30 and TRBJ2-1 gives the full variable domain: SQTIHQWPATLVQPVGSPLSLECTVEGTSNPNLYWYRQAAGRGLQLLFYSVGIGQISSEVPQNLSASRPQDRQFILSSKKLLLSDSGFYLCAWSTPSGNNEQFFGPGTRLTVL.

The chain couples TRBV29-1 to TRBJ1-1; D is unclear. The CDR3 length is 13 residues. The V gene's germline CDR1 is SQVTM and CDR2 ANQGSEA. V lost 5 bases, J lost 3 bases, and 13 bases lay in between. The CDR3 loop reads CSVSAGHYTEAFF. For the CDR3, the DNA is TGCAGCGTTTCCGCAGGCCACTACACTGAAGCTTTCTTT.

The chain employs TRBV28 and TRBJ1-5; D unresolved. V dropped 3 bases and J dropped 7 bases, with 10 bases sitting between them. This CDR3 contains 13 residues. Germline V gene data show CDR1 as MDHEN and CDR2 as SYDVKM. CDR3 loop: CASSFPGIQPQHF. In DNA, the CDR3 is TGTGCCAGCAGTTTTCCGGGGATCCAGCCCCAGCATTTT. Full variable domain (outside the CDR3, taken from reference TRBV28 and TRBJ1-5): DVKVTQSSRYLVKRTGEKVFLECVQDMDHENMFWYRQDPGLGLRLIYFSYDVKMKEKGDIPEGYSVSREKKERFSLILESASTNQTSMYLCASSFPGIQPQHFGDGTRLSIL.

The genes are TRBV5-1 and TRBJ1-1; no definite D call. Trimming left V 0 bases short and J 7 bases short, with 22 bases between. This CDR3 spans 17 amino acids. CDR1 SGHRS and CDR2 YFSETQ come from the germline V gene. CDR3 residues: CASSLALTGRVRGEAFF. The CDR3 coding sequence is TGCGCCAGCAGCTTGGCCTTAACGGGTCGCGTCCGCGGTGAAGCTTTCTTT.

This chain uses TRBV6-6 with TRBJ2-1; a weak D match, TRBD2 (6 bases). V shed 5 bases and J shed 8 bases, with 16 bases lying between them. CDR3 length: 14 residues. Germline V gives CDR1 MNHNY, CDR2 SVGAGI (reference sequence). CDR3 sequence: CASSLGGPGDEQFF. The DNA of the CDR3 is TGTGCCAGCAGTCTCGGGGGTCCCGGGGATGAGCAGTTCTTC.

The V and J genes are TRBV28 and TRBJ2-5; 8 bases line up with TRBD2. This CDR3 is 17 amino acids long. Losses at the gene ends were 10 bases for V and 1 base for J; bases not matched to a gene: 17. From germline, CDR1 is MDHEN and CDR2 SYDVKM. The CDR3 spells CATDGPPEREFQETQYF. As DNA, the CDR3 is TGTGCCACTGACGGTCCCCCAGAGCGGGAGTTCCAAGAGACCCAGTACTTC. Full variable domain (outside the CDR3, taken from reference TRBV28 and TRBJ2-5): DVKVTQSSRYLVKRTGEKVFLECVQDMDHENMFWYRQDPGLGLRLIYFSYDVKMKEKGDIPEGYSVSREKKERFSLILESASTNQTSMYLCATDGPPEREFQETQYFGPGTRLLVL.

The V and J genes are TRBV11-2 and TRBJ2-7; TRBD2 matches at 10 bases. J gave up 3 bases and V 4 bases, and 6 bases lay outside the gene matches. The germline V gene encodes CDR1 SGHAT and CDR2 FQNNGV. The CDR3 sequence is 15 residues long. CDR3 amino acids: CASSSLLAGIYEQYF. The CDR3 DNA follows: TGTGCCAGCAGCTCTCTACTAGCGGGAATCTACGAGCAGTACTTC.

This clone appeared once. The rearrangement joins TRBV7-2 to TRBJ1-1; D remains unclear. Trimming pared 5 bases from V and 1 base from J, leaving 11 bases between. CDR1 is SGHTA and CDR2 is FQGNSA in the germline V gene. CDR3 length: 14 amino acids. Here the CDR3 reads CASSGGVSNTEAFF. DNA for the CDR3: TGTGCCAGCAGCGGTGGAGTTTCGAACACTGAAGCTTTCTTT. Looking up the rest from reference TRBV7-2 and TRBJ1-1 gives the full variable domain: GAGVSQSPSNKVTEKGKDVELRCDPISGHTALYWYRQSLGQGLEFLIYFQGNSAPDKSGLPSDRFSAERTGGSVSTLTIQRTQQEDSAVYLCASSGGVSNTEAFFGQGTRLTVV.

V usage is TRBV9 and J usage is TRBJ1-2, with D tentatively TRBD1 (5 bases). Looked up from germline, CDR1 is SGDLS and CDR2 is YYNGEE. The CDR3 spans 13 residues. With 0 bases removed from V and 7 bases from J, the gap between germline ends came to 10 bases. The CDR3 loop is CASSVGGTGGYTF. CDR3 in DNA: TGTGCCAGCAGCGTAGGCGGCACAGGTGGCTACACCTTC.

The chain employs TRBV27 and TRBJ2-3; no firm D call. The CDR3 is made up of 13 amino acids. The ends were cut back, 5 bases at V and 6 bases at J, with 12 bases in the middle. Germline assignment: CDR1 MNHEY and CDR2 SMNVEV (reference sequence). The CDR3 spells CASSQFPTDTQYF. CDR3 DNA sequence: TGTGCCAGCAGTCAATTCCCTACTGATACGCAGTATTTT.

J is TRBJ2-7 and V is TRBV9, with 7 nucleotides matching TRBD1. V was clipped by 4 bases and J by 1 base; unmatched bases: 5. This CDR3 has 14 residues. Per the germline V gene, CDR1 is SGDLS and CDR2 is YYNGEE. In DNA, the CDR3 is TGTGCCAGCAGCCCCGACAGGGAGTCCTACGAGCAGTACTTC. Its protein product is CASSPDRESYEQYF. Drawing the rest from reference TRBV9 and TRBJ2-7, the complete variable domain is DSGVTQTPKHLITATGQRVTLRCSPRSGDLSVYWYQQSLDQGLQFLIQYYNGEERAKGNILERFSAQQFPDLHSELNLSSLELGDSALYFCASSPDRESYEQYFGPGTRLTVT.

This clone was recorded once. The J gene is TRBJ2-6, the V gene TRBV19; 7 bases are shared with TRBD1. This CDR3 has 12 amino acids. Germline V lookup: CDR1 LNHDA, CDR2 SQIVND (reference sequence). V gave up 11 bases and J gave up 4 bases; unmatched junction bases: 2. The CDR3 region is CAGGQGANVLTF. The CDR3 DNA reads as TGTGCCGGGGGACAGGGGGCCAACGTCCTGACTTTC.

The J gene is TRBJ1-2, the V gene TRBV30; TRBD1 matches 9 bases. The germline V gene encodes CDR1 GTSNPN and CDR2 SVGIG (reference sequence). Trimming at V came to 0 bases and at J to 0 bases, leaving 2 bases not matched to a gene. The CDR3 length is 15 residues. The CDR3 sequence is CAWSVRDRANYGYTF. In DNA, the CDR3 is TGTGCCTGGAGTGTACGGGACAGGGCTAACTATGGCTACACCTTC.